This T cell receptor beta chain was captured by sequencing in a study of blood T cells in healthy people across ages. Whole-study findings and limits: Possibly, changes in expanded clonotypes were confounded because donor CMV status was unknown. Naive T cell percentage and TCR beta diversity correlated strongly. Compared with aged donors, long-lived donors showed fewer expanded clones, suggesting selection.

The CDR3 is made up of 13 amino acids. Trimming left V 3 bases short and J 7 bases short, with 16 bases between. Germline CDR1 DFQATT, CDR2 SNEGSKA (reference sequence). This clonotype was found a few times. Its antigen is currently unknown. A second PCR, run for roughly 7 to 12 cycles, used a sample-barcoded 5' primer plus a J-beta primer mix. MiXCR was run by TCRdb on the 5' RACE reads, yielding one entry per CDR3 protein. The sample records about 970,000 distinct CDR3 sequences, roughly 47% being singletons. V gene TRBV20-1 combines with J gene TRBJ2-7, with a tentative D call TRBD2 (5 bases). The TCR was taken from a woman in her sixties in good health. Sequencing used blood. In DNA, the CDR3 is TGCAGTGCTAGTAAGGGCCTGACGGGGGAGCAGTACTTC. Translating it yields CSASKGLTGEQYF.